One T cell receptor beta chain is described in this entry. The antigen is undetermined. The assay was immunoSEQ multiplex PCR, and TCRdb's table has in-frame clones only and misses some. The sample consists of 90,000 or so clones, 89% of them appearing once. This record belongs to a study of OX40 agonist ivuxolimab in advanced cancers. Study summary: Treatment received earlier with anti-PD-1, anti-PD-L1 or anti-CTLA-4 agents was allowed, and under 50% had some. Points from the study as a whole: Relative to CD4+, CD8+ T cells held more expanded clones on average.

Baseline was the first blood sampling point, followed by cycle 4 day 1 and cycle 7 day 1. Per the germline V gene, CDR1 is MDHEN and CDR2 is SYDVKM. The ends were cut back, 5 bases at V and 2 bases at J, with 16 bases in the middle. CDR3 size: 15 residues. The rearrangement links TRBV28 to TRBJ2-7, with D unclear. The sequencing used CD4+ or CD8+ T cells sorted from blood, collected in a trial of the OX40 agonist ivuxolimab. The receptor comes from an adult with an advanced solid tumor such as melanoma, head and neck, liver or kidney cancer. The CDR3 DNA follows: TGTGCCAGCAGTCCCGGATATTGGAAAGCCTACGAGCAGTACTTC. This sequence encodes CASSPGYWKAYEQYF.